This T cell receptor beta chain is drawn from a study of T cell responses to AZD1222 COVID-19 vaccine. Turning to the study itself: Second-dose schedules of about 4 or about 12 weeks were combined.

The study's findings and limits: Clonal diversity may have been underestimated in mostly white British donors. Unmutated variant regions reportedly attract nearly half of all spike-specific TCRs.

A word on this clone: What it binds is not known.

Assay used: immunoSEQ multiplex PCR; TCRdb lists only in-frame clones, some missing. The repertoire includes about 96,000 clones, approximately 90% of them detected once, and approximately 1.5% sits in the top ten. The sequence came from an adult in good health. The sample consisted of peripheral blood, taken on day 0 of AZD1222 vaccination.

The CDR3 coding sequence is TGCGCCAGCAGCTGGGTGTCTAATGAAAAACTGTTTTTT. This codes for CASSWVSNEKLFF. V gene TRBV5-1 combines with J gene TRBJ1-4; no clear D. Deletions cut 3 bases from V and 3 bases from J, with 6 bases between. The CDR3 has 13 amino acids. In germline, CDR1 is SGHRS, CDR2 YFSETQ.